Listed here is a single TCR beta chain. Antigen: not known. The germline gene is not matched at one end of the junction; a read error may be the cause. Time point given: newly diagnosed GD, antithyroid drugs for less than 3 months. Preparation of the TCR library used RNA extracted from PBMCs. CDR3-region Arm-PCR and iRepertoire HTBI primers produced the TCR beta libraries. TCRdb re-derived calls from the multiplex PCR reads in MiXCR, one entry per CDR3 protein. Of about 540,000 distinct CDR3 sequences in the sample, approximately 15% were seen once. Germline assignment: CDR1 KGHSH and CDR2 LQKENI. The CDR3 runs 13 residues. The record originates from a study of regulatory T cells in long-lasting Graves disease. Study-level findings and limits: The number of shared public clonotypes was higher in persistent patients (about 2,700) than new patients (about 910).

The sample was also linked to a second study, of T cells in Graves' hyperthyroidism and ophthalmopathy. From that study: Researchers ran a first-round RT-PCR on the TCR CDR3 using the HTBI primer set. Median prediction lead before ophthalmopathy onset was 6.5 months with the model.

This receptor was obtained from a man under 40 with Graves disease. The rearrangement uses TRBV18 and TRBJ2-7; D not certain. This material consisted of peripheral blood mononuclear cells (PBMCs), taken at new diagnosis, from a patient treated with antithyroid drugs. CDR3 region: CGSSPPSSYEQYF. The CDR3 nucleotides are TGTGGCAGCTCACCACCGAGTTCCTACGAGCAGTACTTC.